This T cell receptor beta chain was sequenced for a study of blood T cell repertoires in COVID-19. Study information: Acute and convalescent COVID-19 samples came from the United States, Italy and Spain.

Only in-frame clones appear in the TCRdb table, and some are missing; sequencing was by immunoSEQ multiplex PCR. Of more than 85,000 clones listed, roughly 89% were seen once; the top ten hold around 5.7%. V was pared by 3 bases and J by 8 bases, with 13 bases between. CDR3 size: 13 residues. Germline V gene data show CDR1 as SGHNT and CDR2 as YYREEE (reference sequence). This clone turned up a few times. Material: peripheral blood. The chain carries TRBV5-4 and TRBJ2-3; D might be TRBD2 (6 bases). This TCR derives from a man between 65 and 80 years old with acute or convalescent COVID-19. This CDR3 is CASSSYFGSTQYF. Here the CDR3 DNA reads TGTGCCAGCAGCTCCTACTTCGGGAGTACGCAGTATTTT.